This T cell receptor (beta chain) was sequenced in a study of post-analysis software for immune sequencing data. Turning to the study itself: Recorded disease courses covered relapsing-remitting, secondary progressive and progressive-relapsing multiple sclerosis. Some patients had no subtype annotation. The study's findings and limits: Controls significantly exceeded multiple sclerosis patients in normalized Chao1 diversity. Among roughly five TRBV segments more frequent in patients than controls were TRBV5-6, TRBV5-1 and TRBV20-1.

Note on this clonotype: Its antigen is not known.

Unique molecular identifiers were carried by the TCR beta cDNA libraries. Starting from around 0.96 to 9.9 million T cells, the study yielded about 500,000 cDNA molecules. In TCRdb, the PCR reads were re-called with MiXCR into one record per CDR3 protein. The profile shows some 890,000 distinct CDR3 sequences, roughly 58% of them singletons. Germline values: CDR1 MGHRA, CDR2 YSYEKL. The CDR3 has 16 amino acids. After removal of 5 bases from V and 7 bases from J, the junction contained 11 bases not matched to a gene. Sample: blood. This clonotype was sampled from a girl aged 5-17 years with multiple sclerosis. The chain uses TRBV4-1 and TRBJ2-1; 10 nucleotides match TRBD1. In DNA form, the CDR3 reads TGCGCCAGCAGCGTTTCCGGGACAGGGGCAATGAATGAGCAGTTCTTC. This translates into CASSVSGTGAMNEQFF.